This T cell receptor (beta chain) was sequenced during a study of OX40 agonist ivuxolimab in advanced cancers. Study at large: Participants averaged approximately 65 years of age (range roughly 20 to 90) and were 82.7% male.

Patients who had autoimmune disease history or got systemic immunosuppression were left out. V gave up 5 bases and J gave up 2 bases, with 10 bases separating them. Germline V gene lookup returns CDR1 SGHAT and CDR2 FQNNGV. The CDR3 extends over 14 amino acids. TCRdb's table, derived via immunoSEQ multiplex PCR, lists solely in-frame clones and lacks some. The repertoire holds under 55,000 clones, with approximately 84% as singletons. The TCR originated in an adult with an advanced solid tumor such as melanoma, head and neck, liver or kidney cancer. Sequenced here: CD4+ or CD8+ T cells sorted from blood, sampled in a trial of the OX40 agonist ivuxolimab. V is TRBV11-2 and J is TRBJ2-1, with D possibly TRBD2 on 6 matching bases. The CDR3 reads CASSPDYAYNEQFF. The CDR3, as DNA: TGTGCCAGCAGCCCGGACTACGCCTACAATGAGCAGTTCTTC.